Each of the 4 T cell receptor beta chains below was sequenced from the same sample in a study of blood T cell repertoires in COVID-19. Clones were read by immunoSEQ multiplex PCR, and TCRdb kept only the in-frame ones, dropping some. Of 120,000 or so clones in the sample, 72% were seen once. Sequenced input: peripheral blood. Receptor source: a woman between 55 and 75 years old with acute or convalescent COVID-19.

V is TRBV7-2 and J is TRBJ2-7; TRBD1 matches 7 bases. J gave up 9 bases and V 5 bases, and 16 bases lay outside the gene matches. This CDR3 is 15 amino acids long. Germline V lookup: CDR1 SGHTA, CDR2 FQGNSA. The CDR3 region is CASSPQVLQGFGQYF. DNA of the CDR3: TGTGCCAGCAGCCCACAAGTACTACAGGGGTTTGGGCAGTACTTC.

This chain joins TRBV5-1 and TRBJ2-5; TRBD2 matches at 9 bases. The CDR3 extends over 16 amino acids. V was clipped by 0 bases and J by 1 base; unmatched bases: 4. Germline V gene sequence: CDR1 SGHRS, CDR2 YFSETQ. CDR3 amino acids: CASSLGAGGLQETQYF. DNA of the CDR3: TGCGCCAGCAGCTTGGGAGCGGGGGGACTCCAAGAGACCCAGTACTTC.

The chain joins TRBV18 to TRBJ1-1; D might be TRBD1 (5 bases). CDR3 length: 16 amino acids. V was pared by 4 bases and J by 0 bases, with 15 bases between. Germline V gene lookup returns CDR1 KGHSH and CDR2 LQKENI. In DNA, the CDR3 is TGTGCCAGCTCACAGCGGGGCAACCCCATGAACACTGAAGCTTTCTTT. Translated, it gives CASSQRGNPMNTEAFF.

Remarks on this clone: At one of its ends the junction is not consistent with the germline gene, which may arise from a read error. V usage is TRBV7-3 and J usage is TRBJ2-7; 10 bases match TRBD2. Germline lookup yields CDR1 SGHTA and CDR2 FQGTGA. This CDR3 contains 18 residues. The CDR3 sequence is CASSLTGSGGPFPYQQYF. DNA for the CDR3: TGTGCCAGCAGCTTAACAGGTAGCGGGGGGCCCTTCCCCTACCAGCAGTACTTC.